The 30 T cell receptor beta chains below all came from one sample that was sequenced in a study of post-analysis software for immune sequencing data (dated by TCRdb to between 2014 and 2017). Library preparation employed PCR. Sequenced using an Illumina HiSeq 2500. To reduce PCR and sequencing biases, unique molecular identifiers were incorporated into the TCR beta cDNA libraries. TCRdb reanalyzed the raw reads on its own, using fastp at Q25 for trimming and MiXCR for clone calling, and kept in-frame beta chains. Every distinct CDR3 protein forms one entry, paired with its most common genes and DNA. The sample profile shows around 200,000 distinct CDR3 sequences; 25% to 30% of them were found once. The ten largest clonotypes hold 3% to 3.5% of the sample. Results and caveats for the whole study, not just this receptor: Four or five TRBV segments, including TRBV5-6, TRBV5-1 and TRBV20-1, were significantly more frequent in patients than controls.

These TCRs are of unknown antigen specificity. The specimen was blood. All receptors come from a girl aged 2-17 years with multiple sclerosis.

This clonotype came up a few times. The CDR3 loop is CASSSIGAEAFF. CDR3 in DNA: TGTGCCAGCAGTTCGATCGGGGCCGAAGCTTTCTTT. The chain is built from TRBV6-5 and TRBJ1-1; a weak D match, TRBD1 (5 bases). Trimming pared 4 bases from V and 8 bases from J, leaving 11 bases between. This CDR3 comprises 12 residues. The germline gives CDR1 MNHEY, CDR2 SVGAGI.

Details on this clonotype: One junction end disagrees with the germline gene, perhaps due to a read error. The chain uses TRBV6-5 and TRBJ2-1, with D possibly being TRBD2 (7 bases). The CDR3 consists of 14 residues. The germline CDR1 and CDR2 sequences are MNHEY and SVGAGI. The CDR3 spells CARRLPGGANEQFF. The CDR3 nucleotides read TGTGCCCGCAGACTTCCTGGGGGGGCGAATGAGCAGTTCTTC.

This clonotype was found a few times. This CDR3 reads CASSLSGHKNTEAFF. For the CDR3, the DNA is TGTGCCAGCAGTTTATCGGGACATAAAAACACTGAAGCTTTCTTT. J is TRBJ1-1 and V is TRBV27; D might be TRBD1 (6 bases). Germline values: CDR1 MNHEY, CDR2 SMNVEV (reference sequence). There are 15 residues in the CDR3. Trimming took 0 bases from V and 2 from J, leaving 10 bases between them.

This clonotype was recorded at least ten times. This rearrangement joins TRBV20-1 to TRBJ2-5; tentatively, D is TRBD1 (7 bases). Germline values: CDR1 DFQATT, CDR2 SNEGSKA (reference sequence). Trimming took 4 bases from V and 4 from J, leaving 16 bases between them. This CDR3 is built from 14 residues. The CDR3, as DNA: TGCAGTGCTATGTACGGGACAGCGGGAGAGACCCAGTACTTC. Its protein product is CSAMYGTAGETQYF.

This clonotype was seen a handful of times. This chain joins TRBV7-9 and TRBJ2-2; D remains ambiguous. Germline assignment: CDR1 SEHNR and CDR2 FQNEAQ (reference sequence). Trimming shortened V by 5 bases and J by 1 base, and 11 bases separated the two germline ends. There are 15 residues in the CDR3. In nucleotides, the CDR3 is TGTGCCAGCAGCCTGATCATAATGAACACCGGGGAGCTGTTTTTT. This sequence encodes CASSLIIMNTGELFF. Full variable domain (remainder filled in from reference TRBV7-9 and TRBJ2-2): DTGVSQNPRHKITKRGQNVTFRCDPISEHNRLYWYRQTLGQGPEFLTYFQNEAQLEKSRLLSDRFSAERPKGSFSTLEIQRTEQGDSAMYLCASSLIIMNTGELFFGEGSRLTVL.

This clonotype appeared many times. J is TRBJ2-7 and V is TRBV5-1, with D possibly TRBD2 on 5 matching bases. Germline-derived CDR1 and CDR2 are SGHRS and YFSETQ. There are 14 residues in the CDR3. V was pared by 4 bases and J by 0 bases, with 11 bases between. The CDR3: CASSPITSSYEQYF. Here the CDR3 DNA reads TGCGCCAGCAGCCCGATAACTAGCTCCTACGAGCAGTACTTC.

V gene TRBV10-3 combines with J gene TRBJ2-7, with a weak D call TRBD1 (6 bases). V lost 4 bases, J lost 0 bases, and 10 bases lay in between. Germline values: CDR1 ENHRY, CDR2 SYGVKD. The length of the CDR3 is 14 residues. CDR3 region: CAISAGQSSYEQYF. Written as DNA, the CDR3 is TGTGCCATCAGTGCGGGACAATCCTCCTACGAGCAGTACTTC.

To note about this clonotype: With a much larger clone just one base away, this may be a read error. This chain joins TRBV7-2 and TRBJ2-1; D is ambiguous. The CDR3 loop spans 13 amino acids. Looked up from germline, CDR1 is SGHTA and CDR2 is FQGNSA. V lost 2 bases to trimming and J lost 13 bases, with 15 bases between them. The DNA for the CDR3 is TGTGCCAGCAGCTTATCCAGACAAGAGACCCAGTTCTTC. This gives the protein CASSLSRQETQFF.

Note on this clonotype: With a much larger clone just one base away, this may be a read error. The genes are TRBV9 and TRBJ1-2; the D gene is possibly TRBD1 (5 bases). The V and J ends lost 2 bases and 7 bases respectively, with 18 bases between them. This CDR3 region has 15 residues. The germline CDR1 and CDR2 sequences are SGDLS and YYNGEE. The CDR3 DNA reads as TGTGCCAGCAGCGTGGCCAACAGGACGACCCCTGGCTACACCTTC. Translation gives CASSVANRTTPGYTF.

The sample holds a few counts of this clonotype. The rearrangement uses TRBV5-1 and TRBJ2-3; D is uncertain. Germline CDR1 reads SGHRS; CDR2 reads YFSETQ. This CDR3 has 13 residues. V gave up 4 bases and J gave up 1 base, with 7 bases separating them. CDR3 loop: CASSPPRTDTQYF. As DNA, the CDR3 is TGCGCCAGCAGCCCACCCCGCACAGATACGCAGTATTTT.

This clonotype was counted many times. The V and J genes are TRBV20-1 and TRBJ2-7; 10 nucleotides agree with TRBD2. In germline, CDR1 is DFQATT, CDR2 SNEGSKA (reference sequence). The CDR3 covers 13 residues. Germline trimming cut 6 bases from V and 0 bases from J; bases unmatched to any gene: 2. The CDR3: CSAKREGSYEQYF. For the CDR3, the DNA is TGCAGTGCCAAGCGGGAGGGCTCCTACGAGCAGTACTTC.

This clonotype has at least ten counts. The genes are TRBV5-1 and TRBJ2-1; no firm D call. Trimming cost V 0 bases and J 8 bases, with 6 bases left between them. Germline V gene sequence: CDR1 SGHRS, CDR2 YFSETQ. CDR3 size: 12 residues. The chain's CDR3 is CASSLGWDEQFF. DNA for the CDR3: TGCGCCAGCAGCTTGGGGTGGGATGAGCAGTTCTTC.

The chain links TRBV5-1 to TRBJ1-1; D is uncertain. Trimming removed 4 bases at V and 1 base at J, with 11 bases between. CDR1 and CDR2 from the germline V gene are SGHRS and YFSETQ. This CDR3 spans 14 amino acids. CDR3: CASSDQVTNTEAFF. The CDR3 coding sequence is TGCGCCAGCAGCGATCAGGTGACGAACACTGAAGCTTTCTTT.

This chain joins TRBV28 and TRBJ2-3, with 10 bases matching TRBD2. This CDR3 spans 19 amino acids. Germline CDR1 is MDHEN and CDR2 is SYDVKM. V was clipped by 2 bases and J by 6 bases; unmatched bases: 17. Here the CDR3 reads CASSLPGLAGVRIGDTQYF. The CDR3 nucleotides read TGTGCCAGCAGTTTACCGGGCCTAGCGGGAGTTCGGATAGGGGATACGCAGTATTTT. The whole variable domain, remainder taken from reference TRBV28 and TRBJ2-3, is DVKVTQSSRYLVKRTGEKVFLECVQDMDHENMFWYRQDPGLGLRLIYFSYDVKMKEKGDIPEGYSVSREKKERFSLILESASTNQTSMYLCASSLPGLAGVRIGDTQYFGPGTRLTVL.

This clonotype has at least ten counts. Here the CDR3 DNA reads TGTGCCAGCAGTCCTGGACAGGGGCTGAGTGAAAAACTGTTTTTT. This gives the protein CASSPGQGLSEKLFF. The chain couples TRBV27 to TRBJ1-4, with 9 positions matching TRBD1. The CDR3 has 15 residues. From germline, CDR1 is MNHEY and CDR2 SMNVEV (reference sequence). With V trimmed by 5 bases and J by 7 bases, 8 bases remained unmatched.

In this sample, this clonotype turned up a few times. The CDR3 DNA reads as TGTGCCAGCTCACCCGCCCGGGGGGTCCGGAATGAAAAACTGTTTTTT. This translates into CASSPARGVRNEKLFF. The chain links TRBV18 to TRBJ1-4; possible D gene TRBD1, 5 bases. Germline loops: CDR1 KGHSH, CDR2 LQKENI. V lost 3 bases and J 5 bases, leaving 16 bases between the germline ends. The CDR3 is 16 amino acids.

The chain has TRBV5-1 and TRBJ1-1; 8 bases map to TRBD1. The ends lost 4 bases at V and 0 bases at J; junction bases unmatched: 5. This CDR3 has 15 amino acids. Germline CDR1 is SGHRS and CDR2 is YFSETQ. The CDR3 sequence: CASSVQGGMNTEAFF. DNA for the CDR3: TGCGCCAGCAGCGTACAGGGGGGGATGAACACTGAAGCTTTCTTT.

The chain uses TRBV5-1 and TRBJ2-7; the D gene could be TRBD1 or TRBD2 (5 bases each). V dropped 4 bases and J dropped 7 bases, with 21 bases sitting between them. CDR3 length: 15 amino acids. The germline CDR1 and CDR2 sequences are SGHRS and YFSETQ. The CDR3 region is CASSPAVGARNEQYF. The DNA of the CDR3 is TGCGCCAGCAGCCCAGCGGTTGGGGCTCGCAATGAGCAGTACTTC.

On this clonotype itself: This may be a read error: a much more frequent sequence differs by one nucleotide. V usage is TRBV20-1 and J usage is TRBJ1-2, with TRBD1 identical over 7 bases. CDR3 length: 11 residues. Trimming took 5 bases from V and 5 from J; bases not matched to a gene: 2. Germline CDR1 DFQATT, CDR2 SNEGSKA (reference sequence). For the CDR3, the DNA is TGCAGTGCTCCACAGGGGTATGGCTACACCTTC. Its protein is CSAPQGYGYTF.

For this clonotype: A much larger clone sits a single nucleotide away, making a read error possible. This sequence joins TRBV5-4 and TRBJ2-5; 8 bases are a match to TRBD2. From germline, CDR1 is SGHNT and CDR2 YYREEE (reference sequence). Trimming removed 3 bases from V and 5 bases from J; junction bases left unmatched: 12. The length of the CDR3 is 16 residues. The CDR3 loop reads CASSSRRAGEYETQYF. Written as DNA, the CDR3 is TGTGCCAGCAGCTCCAGACGAGCGGGAGAATACGAGACCCAGTACTTC.

In this sample, this clonotype turned up a few times. The chain is built from TRBV20-1 and TRBJ2-3, with D possibly called TRBD1 or TRBD2 (5 bases each). Germline assignment: CDR1 DFQATT and CDR2 SNEGSKA (reference sequence). The CDR3 is 16 residues long. V was shortened by 0 bases and J by 2 bases, with 15 bases between the two germline ends. CDR3 amino acids: CSARDLRDGATDTQYF. The CDR3 DNA sequence: TGCAGTGCTAGAGATCTCAGGGACGGCGCCACAGATACGCAGTATTTT.

A few counts support this clonotype. The genes are TRBV7-8 and TRBJ2-3; 8 bases line up with TRBD2. Germline assignment: CDR1 SGHVS and CDR2 FQNEAQ. J was trimmed by 10 bases and V by 5 bases; bases with no gene match: 11. The CDR3 loop spans 14 amino acids. The CDR3 coding sequence is TGTGCCAGCAGCCCGACCTTGTTGCGGGAGGCGCAGTATTTT. This encodes CASSPTLLREAQYF. Based on the CDR3 plus reference TRBV7-8 and TRBJ2-3, the full variable domain is GAGVSQSPRYKVAKRGQDVALRCDPISGHVSLFWYQQALGQGPEFLTYFQNEAQLDKSGLPSDRFFAERPEGSVSTLKIQRTQQEDSAVYLCASSPTLLREAQYFGPGTRLTVL.

The rearrangement uses TRBV29-1 and TRBJ1-4, with a possible D match to TRBD1 (6 bases). V was shortened by 0 bases and J by 5 bases, with 13 bases between the two germline ends. This CDR3 has 15 amino acids. Germline V gene data show CDR1 as SQVTM and CDR2 as ANQGSEA. The CDR3 spells CSVEDLGQGNEKLFF. The CDR3 DNA sequence: TGCAGCGTTGAAGATTTGGGACAAGGAAATGAAAAACTGTTTTTT.

This clonotype has more than one count but fewer than ten. CDR3 coding DNA: TGTGCCAGCGTCCGGGGAGGGACAGGGGTACGCGAGCAGTACTTC. Amino acids: CASVRGGTGVREQYF. This chain uses TRBV28 with TRBJ2-5; TRBD1 aligns across 10 bases. TRBJ2-7 explains the end of the DNA better; the J call may be wrong. Germline-derived CDR1 and CDR2 are MDHEN and SYDVKM. The CDR3 has 15 residues.

Remarks on this clonotype: Mismatch with germline at one junction end may stem from a read error. The rearrangement uses TRBV6-5 and TRBJ2-6; tentative D call: TRBD1 (6 bases). Germline CDR1 MNHEY, CDR2 SVGAGI. The CDR3 is made up of 13 amino acids. In nucleotides, the CDR3 is TGTGCCAGCCAGGGTTCAGGGGCCAGCGTCCTGACTTTC. This sequence encodes CASQGSGASVLTF.

The genes are TRBV12-3 or TRBV12-4 and TRBJ2-5; D may match TRBD1 or TRBD2 (5 bases each). Trimming removed 8 bases at V and 1 base at J, with 11 bases between. The CDR3 extends over 13 amino acids. The CDR3 region has the DNA TGTGCCAGCCTCTTCGGGGCCCAAGAGACCCAGTACTTC. Translated: CASLFGAQETQYF.

The chain is built from TRBV5-1 and TRBJ1-1; perhaps TRBD1 as D (5 bases). Germline V gene data show CDR1 as SGHRS and CDR2 as YFSETQ. V was shortened by 4 bases and J by 0 bases, with 22 bases between the two germline ends. There are 18 residues in the CDR3. CDR3 protein: CASSTGSSLTVMNTEAFF. The CDR3 DNA is TGCGCCAGCAGCACGGGAAGCTCTTTGACAGTTATGAACACTGAAGCTTTCTTT.

The rearrangement links TRBV7-2 to TRBJ1-2; 9 bases are shared with TRBD1. Germline V gene data show CDR1 as SGHTA and CDR2 as FQGNSA. The CDR3 has 16 amino acids. V trimming: 5 bases; J trimming: 1 base; junction bases outside the gene matches: 8. CDR3 protein: CASSRGQGLFNYGYTF. For the CDR3, the DNA is TGTGCCAGCAGCCGCGGACAGGGGCTATTTAACTATGGCTACACCTTC.

This clonotype was picked up a small number of times. A clone one base away is much larger, so this may be a read error. The V and J genes are TRBV6-1 and TRBJ2-1; TRBD2 agrees at 9 bases. The J call may be mistaken, given a closer DNA end match to TRBJ2-7. This CDR3 spans 15 amino acids. Germline loops: CDR1 MNHNS, CDR2 SASEGT. The CDR3 region has the DNA TGTGCCAGCAGTGAATTGGGCGGGGGGGCGAATGAGCAGTACTTC. It yields the protein CASSELGGGANEQYF.

Many counts were recorded for this clonotype. The J gene is TRBJ2-7, the V gene TRBV6-2 or TRBV6-3, with 8 nucleotides matching TRBD1. From germline, CDR1 is MNHEY and CDR2 SVGEGT. This CDR3 has 13 amino acids. J was trimmed by 7 bases and V by 7 bases; bases with no gene match: 9. The DNA of the CDR3 is TGTGCCAGCACCCCACAGGGGGTCGGAGAGCAGTACTTC. It is translated as CASTPQGVGEQYF.